These 6 T cell receptor beta chains were all obtained from the same sample, sequenced in a study of cytomegalovirus exposure and HLA in healthy donors. Primers included in the PCR were 60 Vbeta and 13 Jbeta primers. TCRdb's copy holds only in-frame clones and misses some; the assay was immunoSEQ multiplex PCR. The sample contains 190,000 or so clones, around 74% of which appear only once. Specimen: PBMCs. The receptors stem from a girl aged 5-17 years in good health and CMV-seropositive.

Only a few counts were recorded for this clone. The V and J genes are TRBV4-3 and TRBJ1-6; a possible D gene is TRBD1 (6 bases). The CDR3 sequence is 15 residues long. V was cut by 0 bases and J by 3 bases, with 6 bases left in between. Germline V CDR1 and CDR2: LGHNA, YSLEER. CDR3 nucleotides: TGCGCCAGCAGCCAAGAGACAGGCTATAATTCACCCCTCCACTTT. Its protein product is CASSQETGYNSPLHF.

The V and J genes are TRBV7-2 and TRBJ1-2; possible D gene TRBD1, 5 bases. Trimming left V 1 base short and J 8 bases short, with 17 bases between. Per the germline V gene, CDR1 is SGHTA and CDR2 is FQGNSA. This CDR3 region has 15 residues. The CDR3 DNA reads as TGTGCCAGCAGCTTAGGGGCAGGGTCTGTCGGGGGCTACACCTTC. It encodes CASSLGAGSVGGYTF.

The chain is built from TRBV2 and TRBJ1-5, with a weak D call TRBD1 (6 bases). From germline, CDR1 is SNHLY and CDR2 FYNNEI. The CDR3 extends over 14 amino acids. V gave up 8 bases and J gave up 0 bases, with 11 bases separating them. CDR3 nucleotides: TGTGCCAGCGGAGACAGGAATAGCAATCAGCCCCAGCATTTT. As protein: CASGDRNSNQPQHF.

This chain joins TRBV10-2 and TRBJ2-7; maybe TRBD1 (6 bases). CDR3 length: 16 amino acids. V lost 8 bases, J lost 9 bases, and 29 bases lay in between. The germline gives CDR1 WSHSY, CDR2 SAAADI. The CDR3 here is CASEGDTPFVMLGQYF. In DNA, the CDR3 is TGCGCCAGCGAGGGGGACACCCCATTCGTAATGTTGGGGCAGTACTTC.

J is TRBJ2-4 and V is TRBV6-1, with TRBD1 matching 10 bases. The CDR3 extends over 15 amino acids. With V trimmed by 7 bases and J by 2 bases, 5 bases remained unmatched. Looked up from germline, CDR1 is MNHNS and CDR2 is SASEGT. CDR3 residues: CASKGTGDPKNIQYF. The CDR3, as DNA: TGTGCCAGCAAGGGGACAGGGGATCCCAAAAACATTCAGTACTTC.

The J gene is TRBJ2-1, the V gene TRBV6-5; TRBD2 aligns across 8 bases. The CDR3 runs to 13 residues. V gave up 6 bases and J gave up 9 bases; unmatched junction bases: 7. From germline, CDR1 is MNHEY and CDR2 SVGAGI. The chain's CDR3 is CASRELAVGEQFF. CDR3 coding DNA: TGTGCCAGCAGAGAACTAGCGGTGGGTGAGCAGTTCTTC.